This T cell receptor beta chain was captured by sequencing in a study of response to subunit inactivated influenza vaccine. Germline assignment: CDR1 SGHVS and CDR2 FNYEAQ. The CDR3 runs to 16 residues. Unmatched junction bases numbered 7, after V lost 0 bases and J lost 5 bases. Study-wide findings and caveats: The authors proposed limited new T cell recruitment per seasonal influenza vaccination.

TCRdb reanalysed the RT-PCR reads using MiXCR and keeps one entry per CDR3 protein. This table holds some 800,000 distinct CDR3 sequences, 21% found once. This clonotype has only a few counts. The antigen is not known. This TCR was sampled from a man in his fifties or sixties who received an inactivated influenza vaccine. The rearrangement links TRBV7-6 to TRBJ2-3; 8 nucleotides match TRBD1. Sample: PBMCs from blood, taken 5 days after vaccination. CDR3 residues: CASSLAGRGLGDTQYF. The CDR3 bases are TGTGCCAGCAGCTTAGCGGGCAGGGGGCTAGGAGATACGCAGTATTTT.